The clone carrying this TCR beta chain occurred once. Other DNA sequences in the same sample also yield this CDR3. TCRdb's copy holds only in-frame clones and misses some; the assay was immunoSEQ multiplex PCR. The table has a few hundred thousand clones, 70% to 85% seen once. This CDR3 is 15 amino acids long. V shed 4 bases, J shed 4 bases, and the junction held 6 bases outside the gene matches. Germline V gene lookup returns CDR1 LGHDT and CDR2 YNNKEL (reference sequence). The record originates from a study of blood T cell repertoires in COVID-19. Turning to the study itself: Sources were T cells, B-cell-depleted T cells, or PBMCs; the material itself was cDNA or gDNA.

This chain connects TRBV3-1 (or the pseudogene TRBV3-2) to TRBJ2-1; 8 positions agree with TRBD1. The sample taken for sequencing was peripheral blood. The sequence derives from a woman between 40 and 55 years old who had recovered from COVID-19. The CDR3 protein is CASSPGTGGYNEQFF. CDR3 nucleotide sequence: TGTGCCAGCAGCCCCGGCACAGGGGGTTACAATGAGCAGTTCTTC.